This entry lists 13 T cell receptor beta chains sequenced from one sample in a study of control samples from healthy donors and cancer patients. TCRdb's table, derived via immunoSEQ multiplex PCR, lists solely in-frame clones and lacks some. Of 60,000 to 65,000 clones in the sample, almost 85% were seen once. Source material: blood. The receptors were gathered from a man in his forties in good health.

This chain connects TRBV10-3 to TRBJ2-2; TRBD2 agrees at 7 bases. Germline CDR1 and CDR2: ENHRY and SYGVKD. The CDR3 totals 14 residues. V lost 8 bases to trimming and J lost 4 bases; unmatched junction nucleotides: 7. The CDR3 is CAILRLASTGELFF. CDR3 in DNA: TGTGCCATCTTGAGACTAGCATCCACCGGGGAGCTGTTTTTT.

V is TRBV28 and J is TRBJ1-2; 9 positions match TRBD1. With V trimmed by 2 bases and J by 5 bases, 6 bases remained unmatched. The V gene's germline CDR1 is MDHEN and CDR2 SYDVKM. The CDR3 has 15 amino acids. In DNA, the CDR3 is TGTGCCAGCAGTTTAGGGACAGGGCAACTTTATGGCTACACCTTC. Its protein product is CASSLGTGQLYGYTF.

This clone was observed a single time. This rearrangement joins TRBV5-4 to TRBJ1-1, with unresolved D. Germline V CDR1 and CDR2: SGHNT, YYREEE (reference sequence). The CDR3 is 14 amino acids. With 4 bases removed from V and 1 base from J, the gap between germline ends came to 11 bases. The CDR3 DNA reads as TGTGCCAGCAGCCCCGGGCGTTCGAACACTGAAGCTTTCTTT. Its translation: CASSPGRSNTEAFF.

V usage is TRBV10-3 and J usage is TRBJ2-1; tentatively, D is TRBD1 or TRBD2 (5 bases each). Deletions cut 1 base from V and 8 bases from J, with 12 bases between. Germline CDR1 ENHRY, CDR2 SYGVKD. The length of the CDR3 is 14 residues. The CDR3 DNA follows: TGTGCCATCAGTGAGTGGGGGAGAAGGGATGAGCAGTTCTTC. This translates into CAISEWGRRDEQFF.

The chain uses TRBV13 and TRBJ2-5; 10 bases are shared with TRBD1. CDR1 and CDR2 from the germline V gene are PRHDT and FYEKMQ (reference sequence). V shed 5 bases and J 2 bases; nucleotides not matched to a gene: 5. This CDR3 contains 15 residues. The CDR3 nucleotides are TGTGCCAGCAGCCAGGGACAGGGGTCGCAAGAGACCCAGTACTTC. Its protein product is CASSQGQGSQETQYF.

The J gene is TRBJ1-5, the V gene TRBV24-1; a weak D match, TRBD1 (5 bases). The V end lost 9 bases, the J end lost 5 bases, and 10 bases lay between the germline ends. The CDR3 covers 12 residues. The germline V gene encodes CDR1 KGHDR and CDR2 SFDVKD. This CDR3 is CATSEGDQPQHF. CDR3 sequence (DNA): TGTGCCACCTCGGAAGGGGATCAGCCCCAGCATTTT.

J is TRBJ1-2 and V is TRBV6-2 or TRBV6-3; 9 nucleotides align to TRBD1. Germline values: CDR1 MNHEY, CDR2 SVGEGT. Trimming took 5 bases from V and 7 from J; bases not matched to a gene: 14. The CDR3 loop spans 16 amino acids. The CDR3 DNA reads as TGTGCCAGCAGTACGGAAAGGGACAGGGTGTCGAGTGGCTACACCTTC. This gives the protein CASSTERDRVSSGYTF.

The chain recombines TRBV4-1 with TRBJ1-2, with 7 bases aligning to TRBD1. V gave up 3 bases and J gave up 2 bases; unmatched junction bases: 9. CDR1 and CDR2 from the germline V gene are MGHRA and YSYEKL. The CDR3 length is 16 residues. The CDR3 nucleotides read TGCGCCAGCAGCCAGCCCGGACAGGCTCAGAACTATGGCTACACCTTC. Amino acid sequence: CASSQPGQAQNYGYTF.

With regard to this clone: This sample also contains other DNA sequences that code for the same CDR3. The chain couples TRBV7-9 to TRBJ2-1; D is unresolved. V was cut by 0 bases and J by 5 bases, with 2 bases left in between. Per germline, CDR1 SEHNR and CDR2 FQNEAQ (reference sequence). The CDR3 sequence is 12 residues long. The CDR3 DNA reads as TGTGCCAGCAGCTTAGCGGACAATGAGCAGTTCTTC. Its protein is CASSLADNEQFF.

V usage is TRBV2 and J usage is TRBJ1-5; D perhaps matches TRBD1 (6 bases). The germline CDR1 and CDR2 sequences are SNHLY and FYNNEI. V lost 9 bases to trimming and J lost 4 bases, with 13 bases between them. The CDR3 is made up of 13 amino acids. The CDR3 sequence: CASYRDKNQPQHF. As DNA, the CDR3 is TGTGCCAGTTACAGGGACAAAAATCAGCCCCAGCATTTT.

This sequence joins TRBV2 and TRBJ2-1; TRBD2 matches 8 bases. The CDR3 sequence is 15 residues long. The germline V gene has CDR1 SNHLY and CDR2 FYNNEI. With 6 bases clipped from V and 6 bases from J, the junction kept 10 bases outside the gene matches. In DNA, the CDR3 is TGTGCCAGCAGATCCAGCGGGGGCGGCCTCAATGAGCAGTTCTTC. Translated, it gives CASRSSGGGLNEQFF.

This chain links TRBV20-1 with TRBJ2-5, with 8 bases lining up with TRBD2. Germline V gene sequence: CDR1 DFQATT, CDR2 SNEGSKA (reference sequence). The CDR3 contains 17 residues. The V gene end was trimmed by 3 bases and the J gene end by 2 bases; junction bases not matched to a gene: 14. The CDR3 protein is CSASFSSGGQGQETQYF. The CDR3 DNA sequence: TGCAGTGCTAGTTTTTCATCGGGAGGGCAGGGTCAAGAGACCCAGTACTTC.

The chain joins TRBV7-2 to TRBJ1-2, with D unresolved. The germline CDR1 and CDR2 sequences are SGHTA and FQGNSA. V gave up 1 base and J gave up 2 bases, with 11 bases separating them. CDR3 length: 15 amino acids. CDR3 nucleotide sequence: TGTGCCAGCAGCTTAGTTGCGGGGTCAAACTATGGCTACACCTTC. Translated, it gives CASSLVAGSNYGYTF. The full variable domain, with the rest looked up from reference TRBV7-2 and TRBJ1-2, is GAGVSQSPSNKVTEKGKDVELRCDPISGHTALYWYRQSLGQGLEFLIYFQGNSAPDKSGLPSDRFSAERTGGSVSTLTIQRTQQEDSAVYLCASSLVAGSNYGYTFGSGTRLTVV.